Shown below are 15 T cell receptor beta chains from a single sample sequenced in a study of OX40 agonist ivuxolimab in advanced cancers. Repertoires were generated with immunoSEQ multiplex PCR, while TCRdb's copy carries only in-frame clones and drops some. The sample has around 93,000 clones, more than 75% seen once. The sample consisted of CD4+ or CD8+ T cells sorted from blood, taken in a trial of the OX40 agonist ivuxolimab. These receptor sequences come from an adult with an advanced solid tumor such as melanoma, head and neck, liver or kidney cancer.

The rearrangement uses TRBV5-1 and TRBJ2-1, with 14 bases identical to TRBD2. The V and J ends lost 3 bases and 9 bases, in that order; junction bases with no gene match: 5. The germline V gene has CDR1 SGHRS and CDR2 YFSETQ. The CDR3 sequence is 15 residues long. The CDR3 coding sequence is TGCGCCAGCAGCTCCGGACTAGCGGGAGGCGGTGAGCAGTTCTTC. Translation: CASSSGLAGGGEQFF.

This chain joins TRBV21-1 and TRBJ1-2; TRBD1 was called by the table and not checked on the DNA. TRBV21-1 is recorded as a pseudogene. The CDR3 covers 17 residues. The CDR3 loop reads CASSQAGTGKESDGYTF. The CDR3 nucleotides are TGTGCCAGCAGCCAAGCTGGGACAGGGAAGGAAAGCGATGGCTACACCTTC.

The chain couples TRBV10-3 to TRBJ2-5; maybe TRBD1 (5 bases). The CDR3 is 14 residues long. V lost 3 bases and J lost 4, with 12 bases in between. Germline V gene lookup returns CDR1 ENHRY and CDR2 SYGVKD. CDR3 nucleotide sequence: TGTGCCATCAGTGAACGGCAGGGTGGAGAGACCCAGTACTTC. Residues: CAISERQGGETQYF.

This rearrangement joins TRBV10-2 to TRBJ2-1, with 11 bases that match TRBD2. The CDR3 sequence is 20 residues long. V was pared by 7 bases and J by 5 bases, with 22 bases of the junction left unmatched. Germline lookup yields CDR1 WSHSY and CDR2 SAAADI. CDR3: CASIYLILAGAKSTNNEQFF. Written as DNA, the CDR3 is TGCGCCAGCATCTATTTGATACTAGCGGGAGCTAAAAGTACAAACAATGAGCAGTTCTTC.

CDR3 bases: TGTGCCAGCAGTAAAGGACAGGACGTGGAGGGAGGAAAACTGTTTTTT. Amino acids: CASSKGQDVEGGKLFF. This chain uses TRBV6-1 with TRBJ1-4, with TRBD1 matching over 7 bases. Germline V gene sequence: CDR1 MNHNS, CDR2 SASEGT. The CDR3 loop spans 16 amino acids. Unmatched junction bases numbered 16, after V lost 5 bases and J lost 10 bases.

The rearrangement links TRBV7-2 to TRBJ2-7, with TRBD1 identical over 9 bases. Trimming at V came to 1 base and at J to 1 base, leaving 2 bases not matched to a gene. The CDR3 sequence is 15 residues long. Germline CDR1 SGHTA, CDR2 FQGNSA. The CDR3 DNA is TGTGCCAGCAGCTTAGAAGGGACAGGGTCCTACGAGCAGTACTTC. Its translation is CASSLEGTGSYEQYF.

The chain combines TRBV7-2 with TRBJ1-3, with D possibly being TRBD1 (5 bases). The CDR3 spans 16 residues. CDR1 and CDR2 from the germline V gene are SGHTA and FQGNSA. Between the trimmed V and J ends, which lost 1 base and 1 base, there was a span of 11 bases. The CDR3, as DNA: TGTGCCAGCAGCTTAGGGGGGAAGATATCTGGAAACACCATATATTTT. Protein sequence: CASSLGGKISGNTIYF.

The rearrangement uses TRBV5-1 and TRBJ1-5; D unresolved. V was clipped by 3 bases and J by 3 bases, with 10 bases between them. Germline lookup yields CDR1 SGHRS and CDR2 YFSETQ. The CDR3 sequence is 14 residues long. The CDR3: CASSSGMLNQPQHF. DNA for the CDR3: TGCGCCAGCAGCTCCGGGATGCTCAATCAGCCCCAGCATTTT.

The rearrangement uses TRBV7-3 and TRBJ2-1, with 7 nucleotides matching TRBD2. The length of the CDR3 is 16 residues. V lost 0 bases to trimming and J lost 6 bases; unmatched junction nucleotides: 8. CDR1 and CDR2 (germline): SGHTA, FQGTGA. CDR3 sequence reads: CASSLTGGGLINEQFF. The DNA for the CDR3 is TGTGCCAGCAGCTTAACCGGCGGGGGACTCATCAATGAGCAGTTCTTC.

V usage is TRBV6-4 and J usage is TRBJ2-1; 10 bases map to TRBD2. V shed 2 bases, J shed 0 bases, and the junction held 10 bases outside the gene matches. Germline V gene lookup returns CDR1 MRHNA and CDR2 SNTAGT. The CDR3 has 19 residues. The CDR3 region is CASSDLSGRASSSYNEQFF. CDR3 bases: TGTGCCAGCAGTGACCTGAGCGGGAGGGCCTCCTCCTCCTACAATGAGCAGTTCTTC.

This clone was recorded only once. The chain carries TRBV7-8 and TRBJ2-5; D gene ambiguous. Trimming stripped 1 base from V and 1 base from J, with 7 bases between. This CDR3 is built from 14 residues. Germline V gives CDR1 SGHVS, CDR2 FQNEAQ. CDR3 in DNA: TGTGCCAGCAGCTTAGTAGGCAGCCAAGAGACCCAGTACTTC. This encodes CASSLVGSQETQYF.

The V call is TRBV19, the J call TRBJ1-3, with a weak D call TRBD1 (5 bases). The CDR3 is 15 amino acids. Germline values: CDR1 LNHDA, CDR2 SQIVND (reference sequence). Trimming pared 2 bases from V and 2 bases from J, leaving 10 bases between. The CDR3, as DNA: TGTGCCAGTAGTATACGGGACGCGACTGGAAACACCATATATTTT. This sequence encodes CASSIRDATGNTIYF.

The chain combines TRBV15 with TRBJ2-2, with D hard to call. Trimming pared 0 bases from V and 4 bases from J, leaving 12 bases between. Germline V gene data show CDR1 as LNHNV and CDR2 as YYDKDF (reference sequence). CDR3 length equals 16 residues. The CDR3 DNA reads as TGTGCCACCAGCAGAGATAGATTTGGCGGCACCGGGGAGCTGTTTTTT. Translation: CATSRDRFGGTGELFF.

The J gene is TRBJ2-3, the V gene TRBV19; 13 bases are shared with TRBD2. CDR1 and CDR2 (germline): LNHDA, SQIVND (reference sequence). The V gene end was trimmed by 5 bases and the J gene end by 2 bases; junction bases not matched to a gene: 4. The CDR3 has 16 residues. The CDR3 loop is CASSLGLAGITDTQYF. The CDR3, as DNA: TGTGCCAGTAGTTTGGGACTAGCGGGGATCACAGATACGCAGTATTTT.

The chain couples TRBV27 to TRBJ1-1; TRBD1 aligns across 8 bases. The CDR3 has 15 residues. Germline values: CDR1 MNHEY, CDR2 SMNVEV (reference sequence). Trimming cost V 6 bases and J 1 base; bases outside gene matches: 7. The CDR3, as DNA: TGTGCCAGCAGAGCCTTGACAGGGGCGAACACTGAAGCTTTCTTT. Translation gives CASRALTGANTEAFF.